The T cell receptor (beta chain) described here comes from a study of cytomegalovirus exposure and HLA in healthy donors. Findings and caveats of the study: Later analysis identified around 15,000 TCR beta sequences associated with HLA alleles, using a false discovery rate threshold of 0.05. Follow-up analysis found HLA locus-dependent TCR association rates, highest for DRB1 and lowest for HLA-C.

CDR3 length: 18 residues. V lost 5 bases to trimming and J lost 2 bases, with 21 bases between them. Germline V gene data show CDR1 as SGHVS and CDR2 as FNYEAQ. Researchers ran the PCR with 60 Vbeta and 13 Jbeta primers. The repertoire was sequenced with immunoSEQ multiplex PCR; TCRdb's copy has only in-frame clones and lacks some. The sample holds under 200,000 clones, around 80% seen once. Remarks on this clone: Its specificity is not known.

This rearrangement joins TRBV7-6 to TRBJ2-2; perhaps TRBD2 as D (6 bases). The receptor was isolated from a woman aged 40 to 55 in good health and CMV-seropositive. The sample consisted of PBMCs. CDR3 DNA sequence: TGTGCCAGCAGCCGGTCTTTACTAGCTCTCCTAAACACCGGGGAGCTGTTTTTT. This gives the protein CASSRSLLALLNTGELFF.